These 10 T cell receptor beta chains originate from one sample sequenced in a study of Ad26.COV2.S vaccination and SARS-CoV-2 variants. Described treatment: 15 to 20 received Ad26.COV2.S at low or high dose, single or two shots; five or six received placebo; per-sample allocation not given. Sample collection was performed on day 63 after the first vaccine or placebo injection. Only in-frame clones appear in the TCRdb table, and some are missing; sequencing was by immunoSEQ multiplex PCR. The sample holds some 390,000 clones; around 91% are singletons and the top ten take 1.9%. This specimen was peripheral blood, taken in a trial of Ad26.COV2.S vaccine versus placebo. The receptor set was obtained from a person between 18 and 59 years old who received the Ad26.COV2.S COVID-19 vaccine or a placebo.

The chain couples TRBV7-9 to TRBJ1-2, with D unclear. CDR1 is SEHNR, CDR2 FQNEAQ, per germline (reference sequence). The germline V and J ends were trimmed by 4 bases and 4 bases, with 1 base remaining between them. CDR3 length equals 10 residues. The chain's CDR3 is CASSSYGYTF. The CDR3 nucleotides read TGTGCCAGCAGCTCCTATGGCTACACCTTC.

The chain is built from TRBV11-3 and TRBJ2-5; D might be TRBD1 (6 bases). Germline V gene lookup returns CDR1 SGHNT and CDR2 YENEEA. This CDR3 has 13 residues. V lost 5 bases to trimming and J lost 2 bases, with 9 bases between them. The CDR3 coding sequence is TGTGCCAGCAGCCCTACAGGGCAAGAGACCCAGTACTTC. Protein product: CASSPTGQETQYF. Full variable domain (missing parts from reference TRBV11-3 and TRBJ2-5): EAGVVQSPRYKIIEKKQPVAFWCNPISGHNTLYWYLQNLGQGPELLIRYENEEAVDDSQLPKDRFSAERLKGVDSTLKIQPAELGDSAVYLCASSPTGQETQYFGPGTRLLVL.

The chain links TRBV28 to TRBJ2-3; 8 nucleotides match TRBD2. The ends lost 5 bases at V and 1 base at J; junction bases unmatched: 11. This CDR3 contains 17 residues. Germline V gene sequence: CDR1 MDHEN, CDR2 SYDVKM. In DNA form, the CDR3 reads TGTGCCAGCAGTCCCAACGGGAGGGGGTCGGGCACAGATACGCAGTATTTT. Translated, it gives CASSPNGRGSGTDTQYF.

This chain uses TRBV7-2 with TRBJ2-6; 12 bases are a match to TRBD2. Germline CDR1 reads SGHTA; CDR2 reads FQGNSA. This CDR3 contains 17 residues. The V segment lost 4 bases and the J segment 3 bases; nucleotides outside the gene matches: 4. The CDR3 loop reads CASSSRLAGVGANVLTF. The CDR3 DNA is TGTGCCAGCAGCTCCCGACTAGCGGGAGTTGGGGCCAACGTCCTGACTTTC.

The rearrangement links TRBV7-3 to TRBJ1-5; D is unclear. V shed 0 bases and J shed 5 bases, with 5 bases lying between them. This CDR3 contains 13 residues. Germline V gene data show CDR1 as SGHTA and CDR2 as FQGTGA. The CDR3 DNA follows: TGTGCCAGCAGCTTAACGAGGGATCAGCCCCAGCATTTT. Its protein is CASSLTRDQPQHF.

The chain recombines TRBV5-4 with TRBJ2-2; 9 positions match TRBD2. The CDR3 sequence is 17 residues long. CDR1 is SGHNT and CDR2 is YYREEE in the germline V gene (reference sequence). V dropped 0 bases and J dropped 5; count of bases not matched to a gene: 8. CDR3 residues: CASSLGQLAGRTGELFF. DNA of the CDR3: TGTGCCAGCAGCTTGGGCCAGCTAGCGGGAAGAACCGGGGAGCTGTTTTTT.

This chain links TRBV27 with TRBJ2-7; 8 nucleotides line up with TRBD2. V shed 0 bases, J shed 0 bases, and the junction held 4 bases outside the gene matches. Germline CDR1 is MNHEY and CDR2 is SMNVEV (reference sequence). This CDR3 has 16 residues. CDR3 in DNA: TGTGCCAGCAGTTTATCGGCCCTAGCGGGCTCCTACGAGCAGTACTTC. It yields the protein CASSLSALAGSYEQYF.

This clone was observed a few times. The rearrangement links TRBV19 to TRBJ2-6; D gene uncertain. V lost 4 bases and J lost 5, with 6 bases in between. This CDR3 has 13 residues. The germline CDR1 and CDR2 sequences are LNHDA and SQIVND (reference sequence). Here the CDR3 reads CASSNDRANVLTF. In DNA form, the CDR3 reads TGTGCCAGTAGTAACGACAGGGCCAACGTCCTGACTTTC.

The rearrangement uses TRBV5-1 and TRBJ1-3; D unresolved. Germline CDR1 and CDR2: SGHRS and YFSETQ. Trimming stripped 4 bases from V and 0 bases from J, with 8 bases between. This CDR3 is built from 14 residues. The CDR3 DNA follows: TGCGCCAGCAGCCCGGACTCCTCTGGAAACACCATATATTTT. Its translation: CASSPDSSGNTIYF.

This rearrangement joins TRBV18 to TRBJ2-7; no definite D call. The CDR3 contains 14 residues. Trimming removed 0 bases at V and 2 bases at J, with 8 bases between. The germline CDR1 and CDR2 sequences are KGHSH and LQKENI. The CDR3 region is CASSPPTFPYEQYF. CDR3 coding DNA: TGTGCCAGCTCACCACCCACCTTCCCCTACGAGCAGTACTTC.